These 18 T cell receptor beta chains were sequenced from one sample in a study of OX40 agonist ivuxolimab in advanced cancers. Sequencing used immunoSEQ multiplex PCR; TCRdb keeps in-frame clones, though not all of them. Counted here are some 86,000 clones, around 94% occurring once; the ten biggest clones make up around 10%. The sequenced sample was CD4+ or CD8+ T cells sorted from blood, obtained in a trial of the OX40 agonist ivuxolimab. These receptors came from an adult with an advanced solid tumor such as melanoma, head and neck, liver or kidney cancer.

The CDR3 sequence: CASSPILETQETQYF. The CDR3 DNA reads as TGTGCCAGCAGCCCTATTTTGGAGACCCAAGAGACCCAGTACTTC. This chain joins TRBV7-6 and TRBJ2-5; no clear D. The germline V gene has CDR1 SGHVS and CDR2 FNYEAQ. The CDR3 sequence is 15 residues long. V dropped 5 bases and J dropped 1 base, with 14 bases sitting between them. Drawing the rest from reference TRBV7-6 and TRBJ2-5, the complete variable domain is GAGVSQSPRYKVTKRGQDVALRCDPISGHVSLYWYRQALGQGPEFLTYFNYEAQQDKSGLPNDRFSAERPEGSISTLTIQRTEQRDSAMYRCASSPILETQETQYFGPGTRLLVL.

This chain connects TRBV28 to TRBJ2-7, with D possibly being TRBD1 (5 bases). V was pared by 6 bases and J by 7 bases, with 28 bases between. The CDR3 is 17 amino acids. CDR1 is MDHEN, CDR2 SYDVKM, per germline. Here the CDR3 reads CASSPQFGAELRDEQYF. In DNA, the CDR3 is TGTGCCAGCAGCCCGCAGTTTGGGGCAGAACTACGAGATGAGCAGTACTTC.

The chain carries TRBV7-3 and TRBJ2-1; 11 bases are a match to TRBD2. Per the germline V gene, CDR1 is SGHTA and CDR2 is FQGTGA. Germline trimming cut 5 bases from V and 8 bases from J; bases unmatched to any gene: 5. The CDR3 length is 14 residues. In DNA, the CDR3 is TGTGCCAGCAGCGCGGGGACTAGCGGCGATGAGCAGTTCTTC. Translating it yields CASSAGTSGDEQFF.

This chain links TRBV9 with TRBJ2-7, with 9 bases that match TRBD1. Trimming took 2 bases from V and 3 from J; bases not matched to a gene: 9. Looked up from germline, CDR1 is SGDLS and CDR2 is YYNGEE. The CDR3 has 16 residues. CDR3 nucleotide sequence: TGTGCCAGCAGCGTGGCCCCCACAGGGGGCGTCTACGAGCAGTACTTC. Translating it yields CASSVAPTGGVYEQYF.

The chain carries TRBV7-2 and TRBJ2-5, with a tentative D call TRBD2 (6 bases). The germline V gene has CDR1 SGHTA and CDR2 FQGNSA. The CDR3 extends over 15 amino acids. Trimming shortened V by 1 base and J by 4 bases, and 13 bases separated the two germline ends. Here the CDR3 DNA reads TGTGCCAGCAGCTTAGGATTGACAGCGGGAGAGACCCAGTACTTC. This codes for CASSLGLTAGETQYF. Variable domain in full (rest from reference TRBV7-2 and TRBJ2-5): GAGVSQSPSNKVTEKGKDVELRCDPISGHTALYWYRQSLGQGLEFLIYFQGNSAPDKSGLPSDRFSAERTGGSVSTLTIQRTQQEDSAVYLCASSLGLTAGETQYFGPGTRLLVL.

The V call is TRBV29-1, the J call TRBJ2-2; possible D gene TRBD1, 7 bases. This CDR3 region has 14 residues. Germline-derived CDR1 and CDR2 are SQVTM and ANQGSEA. V lost 7 bases to trimming and J lost 5 bases, with 17 bases between them. In DNA form, the CDR3 reads TGCAGCGCTGCAGGGGGGCGCAGGACCGGGGAGCTGTTTTTT. Translation: CSAAGGRRTGELFF.

This chain joins TRBV4-3 and TRBJ2-7; 8 bases align to TRBD1. The CDR3 is 15 amino acids. V trimming: 0 bases; J trimming: 4 bases; junction bases outside the gene matches: 5. CDR1 LGHNA and CDR2 YSLEER come from the germline V gene. This CDR3 reads CASSQDGQGFYEQYF. CDR3 DNA: TGCGCCAGCAGCCAAGATGGACAGGGTTTTTACGAGCAGTACTTC.

This clone was observed a single time. V is TRBV27 and J is TRBJ2-3, with 8 bases matching TRBD2. Trimming at V came to 3 bases and at J to 0 bases, leaving 5 bases not matched to a gene. The CDR3 is 16 residues long. Germline V gene lookup returns CDR1 MNHEY and CDR2 SMNVEV (reference sequence). The CDR3 bases are TGTGCCAGCAGTTTTCTACGACTAGCGAGCACAGATACGCAGTATTTT. Translation: CASSFLRLASTDTQYF.

The V call is TRBV2, the J call TRBJ2-3; the match to TRBD1 covers 8 bases. The germline V gene encodes CDR1 SNHLY and CDR2 FYNNEI. V shed 4 bases, J shed 14 bases, and the junction held 11 bases outside the gene matches. CDR3 size: 13 residues. CDR3 amino acids: CASSGGTGWGPYF. The CDR3 DNA reads TGTGCCAGCAGTGGAGGGACAGGCTGGGGTCCGTATTTT.

This clone was counted only a few times. The gene calls are TRBV10-3 and TRBJ1-4; unclear D gene. V gave up 3 bases and J gave up 7 bases, with 12 bases separating them. The length of the CDR3 is 14 residues. The germline V gene encodes CDR1 ENHRY and CDR2 SYGVKD. In DNA, the CDR3 is TGTGCCATCAGTGATGGTGGGGAACCTGAAAAACTGTTTTTT. This sequence encodes CAISDGGEPEKLFF.

The chain is built from TRBV27 and TRBJ2-1; 11 nucleotides align to TRBD1. V shed 5 bases and J 8 bases; nucleotides not matched to a gene: 8. This CDR3 has 15 residues. Looked up from germline, CDR1 is MNHEY and CDR2 is SMNVEV (reference sequence). For the CDR3, the DNA is TGTGCCAGCAGTCATAGGACAGGGGGCATCCATGAGCAGTTCTTC. Encoded protein: CASSHRTGGIHEQFF.

The V call is TRBV5-6, the J call TRBJ1-4, with D tentatively TRBD1 (5 bases). V shed 0 bases and J shed 6 bases, with 18 bases lying between them. Germline lookup yields CDR1 SGHDT and CDR2 YYEEEE. This CDR3 is built from 17 residues. The CDR3 coding sequence is TGTGCCAGCAGCTTGGACTCCACCGGGACCTGGTATGAAAAACTGTTTTTT. Its protein product is CASSLDSTGTWYEKLFF.

J is TRBJ2-5 and V is TRBV7-6; D is perhaps TRBD2 (6 bases). The CDR3 is 14 residues long. The V end was cut by 2 bases, the J end by 5 bases, with 12 bases between. CDR1 is SGHVS and CDR2 is FNYEAQ in the germline V gene. The CDR3 sequence is CASSLKTGRETQYF. In DNA form, the CDR3 reads TGTGCCAGCAGCTTAAAGACGGGGAGGGAGACCCAGTACTTC.

This sequence joins TRBV27 and TRBJ2-7; a weak D match, TRBD2 (7 bases). The V end lost 5 bases, the J end lost 2 bases, and 19 bases lay between the germline ends. Per the germline V gene, CDR1 is MNHEY and CDR2 is SMNVEV (reference sequence). The CDR3 totals 16 residues. CDR3 sequence reads: CASSGGGRGPAYEQYF. The CDR3 DNA reads as TGTGCCAGCAGTGGGGGGGGGCGGGGGCCCGCCTACGAGCAGTACTTC.

The V call is TRBV7-2, the J call TRBJ1-2; D is undetermined. The germline CDR1 and CDR2 sequences are SGHTA and FQGNSA. The CDR3 is made up of 14 amino acids. Trimming stripped 5 bases from V and 1 base from J, with 11 bases between. DNA of the CDR3: TGTGCCAGCAGCCCGTGGGGAGGTAACTATGGCTACACCTTC. Encoded protein: CASSPWGGNYGYTF.

The rearrangement uses TRBV15 and TRBJ2-3, with D unclear. CDR3 length: 15 residues. The germline V gene encodes CDR1 LNHNV and CDR2 YYDKDF (reference sequence). Trimming pared 1 base from V and 0 bases from J, leaving 8 bases between. The CDR3 loop is CATSRASSSTDTQYF. The CDR3 DNA sequence: TGTGCCACCAGCAGAGCGAGTTCTAGCACAGATACGCAGTATTTT.

V gene TRBV9 combines with J gene TRBJ1-1; D gene uncertain. The CDR3 has 13 residues. CDR1 is SGDLS and CDR2 is YYNGEE in the germline V gene. Trimming pared 0 bases from V and 4 bases from J, leaving 7 bases between. In DNA form, the CDR3 reads TGTGCCAGCAGCGTAGGGACTCTCACTGAAGCTTTCTTT. Encoded protein: CASSVGTLTEAFF.

V usage is TRBV19 and J usage is TRBJ1-2, with D perhaps matching TRBD1 (5 bases). Trimming stripped 6 bases from V and 8 bases from J, with 13 bases between. The CDR3 sequence is 12 residues long. Germline V gene lookup returns CDR1 LNHDA and CDR2 SQIVND (reference sequence). CDR3 loop: CASSGTPWGYTF. CDR3 in DNA: TGTGCCAGTAGCGGGACCCCGTGGGGCTACACCTTC.